This T cell receptor (beta chain) stems from a study of blood T cell repertoires in COVID-19. Background on the study: The analysed material was cDNA or gDNA that came from T cells, B-cell-depleted T cells, or PBMCs.

In the authors' workflow: The authors estimated nucleated cell counts from reference gene primer amplification. Sequenced by immunoSEQ multiplex PCR; TCRdb stores in-frame clones only, minus some. V and J calls and clone size are given by that table; D and trimming were obtained from the DNA. Of about 130,000 clones detected, over 75% appear once; the ten largest clones hold approximately 1.1%. Material for sequencing was peripheral blood. This TCR was sampled from a woman of 80 years or more with acute or convalescent COVID-19.

CDR3 nucleotides: TGTGCCAGCAGTATAGTTGGCGAGCAGTACTTC. Its protein is CASSIVGEQYF. The chain recombines TRBV6-2 or TRBV6-3 with TRBJ2-7, with unresolved D. This CDR3 is 11 amino acids long. The V gene's germline CDR1 is MNHEY and CDR2 SVGEGT. The V gene lost 5 bases and the J gene lost 6 bases, with 8 bases spanning the gap.